This T cell receptor (beta chain) is from a study of T cells in Graves' hyperthyroidism and ophthalmopathy. Study-wide context: Peripheral blood was taken when the disease was first diagnosed, before any treatment began.

With 6 bases removed from V and 7 bases from J, the gap between germline ends came to 14 bases. CDR3 length equals 13 residues. Germline CDR1 SGDLS, CDR2 YYNGEE. There were TCR beta CDR3 regions amplified from RNA transcripts. The HTBI primer set served for first-round RT-PCR of the TCR CDR3. TCRdb reprocessed the multiplex PCR reads with MiXCR, giving one entry per CDR3 protein. The data hold approximately 380,000 distinct CDR3 sequences, with under 20% observed a single time. The sample holds many counts of this clonotype. Hyperthyroidism patients were newly diagnosed, had disease duration under 2 months, and were aged 18 to 65 years. Together with thyroid ultrasound, orbital computed tomography, serum thyroxine and TRAb, clinical symptoms were used for diagnoses.

The chain uses TRBV9 and TRBJ1-5, with a weak D call TRBD1 (5 bases). This TCR was recovered from a woman under 30 with Graves' hyperthyroidism. Sequenced: blood. In DNA, the CDR3 is TGTGCCAGCAACCAGGGTTCTAACCAGCCCCAGCATTTT. Its translation is CASNQGSNQPQHF. The whole variable domain, filled in from reference TRBV9 and TRBJ1-5, reads DSGVTQTPKHLITATGQRVTLRCSPRSGDLSVYWYQQSLDQGLQFLIQYYNGEERAKGNILERFSAQQFPDLHSELNLSSLELGDSALYFCASNQGSNQPQHFGDGTRLSIL.